The 27 T cell receptor beta chains in this list originate from one sample, sequenced in a study of PD-1 and CTLA-4 blockade in melanoma. The protocol was immunoSEQ multiplex PCR, while the TCRdb copy is restricted to in-frame clones and leaves out a portion. The table shows 25,000 to 40,000 clones, with 88% occurring only once. The starting material was CD8+ T cells from peripheral blood, obtained from a patient given anti-PD-1 treatment. The receptor set was obtained from a human donor with melanoma.

V is TRBV10-3 and J is TRBJ1-2, with 8 bases aligning to TRBD1. Unmatched junction bases numbered 10, after V lost 7 bases and J lost 3 bases. From germline, CDR1 is ENHRY and CDR2 SYGVKD. This CDR3 is 15 amino acids long. The CDR3 DNA reads as TGTGCCATCAACCTTGCAGGGGGCGCCGACTATGGCTACACCTTC. This codes for CAINLAGGADYGYTF.

The J gene is TRBJ2-3, the V gene TRBV10-3; 10 bases align to TRBD1. The CDR3 is made up of 15 amino acids. Germline CDR1 reads ENHRY; CDR2 reads SYGVKD. The trim removed 10 bases at V and 5 bases at J, leaving 12 bases unmatched. Here the CDR3 reads CATGSPDRGKDTQYF. Written as DNA, the CDR3 is TGTGCCACCGGGAGTCCGGACAGGGGGAAAGATACGCAGTATTTT.

This chain uses TRBV2 with TRBJ2-7, with D hard to call. Germline CDR1 and CDR2: SNHLY and FYNNEI. V lost 3 bases and J lost 4, with 13 bases in between. This CDR3 comprises 14 residues. CDR3 loop: CASSEGLGFYEQYF. The CDR3 DNA is TGTGCCAGCAGTGAGGGTTTAGGGTTTTACGAGCAGTACTTC. Full variable domain (remainder filled in from reference TRBV2 and TRBJ2-7): EPEVTQTPSHQVTQMGQEVILRCVPISNHLYFYWYRQILGQKVEFLVSFYNNEISEKSEIFDDQFSVERPDGSNFTLKIRSTKLEDSAMYFCASSEGLGFYEQYFGPGTRLTVT.

The V call is TRBV27, the J call TRBJ2-7, with D maybe TRBD2 (7 bases). The germline gives CDR1 MNHEY, CDR2 SMNVEV (reference sequence). Trimming stripped 5 bases from V and 3 bases from J, with 14 bases between. The CDR3 runs 14 residues. The CDR3 nucleotides are TGTGCCAGCAGTCCAACGGGGGGCTTCTACGAGCAGTACTTC. Amino acid sequence: CASSPTGGFYEQYF.

The V and J genes are TRBV4-3 and TRBJ2-7; D perhaps matches TRBD1 (6 bases). CDR3 length: 17 residues. V gave up 0 bases and J gave up 0 bases, with 15 bases separating them. The germline V gene has CDR1 LGHNA and CDR2 YSLEER. CDR3 nucleotide sequence: TGCGCCAGCAGCCAAGATCTTCCAGGGGTGATCTCCTACGAGCAGTACTTC. Encoded protein: CASSQDLPGVISYEQYF.

The V and J genes are TRBV6-5 and TRBJ2-1; TRBD1 matches 7 bases. Germline CDR1 and CDR2: MNHEY and SVGAGI. The CDR3 has 14 amino acids. With 4 bases clipped from V and 1 base from J, the junction kept 1 base outside the gene matches. The CDR3 sequence: CASSSTGSYNEQFF. Written as DNA, the CDR3 is TGTGCCAGCAGTTCGACAGGGTCCTACAATGAGCAGTTCTTC.

This sequence joins TRBV9 and TRBJ1-1, with TRBD1 matching over 7 bases. Unmatched junction bases numbered 5, after V lost 3 bases and J lost 0 bases. CDR3 length equals 15 residues. Germline lookup yields CDR1 SGDLS and CDR2 YYNGEE. This CDR3 is CASSDTGAMNTEAFF. DNA of the CDR3: TGTGCCAGCAGCGATACAGGGGCCATGAACACTGAAGCTTTCTTT.

CDR3 protein: CAWSDGVNTEAFF. In DNA, the CDR3 is TGTGCCTGGAGCGACGGGGTCAACACTGAAGCTTTCTTT. The chain carries TRBV30 and TRBJ1-1; no clear D. Germline CDR1 GTSNPN, CDR2 SVGIG (reference sequence). The CDR3 is 13 residues long. V lost 3 bases to trimming and J lost 2 bases, with 10 bases between them.

The chain combines TRBV12-3 or TRBV12-4 with TRBJ1-1; D is ambiguous. This CDR3 is built from 12 residues. V lost 1 base and J lost 5, with 5 bases in between. The CDR3 DNA follows: TGTGCCAGCAGTTTAGGTAGAACTGAAGCTTTCTTT. The encoded protein is CASSLGRTEAFF.

The V gene is TRBV27, the J gene TRBJ1-6; the D gene is possibly TRBD1 (6 bases). The ends were cut back, 4 bases at V and 8 bases at J, with 15 bases in the middle. The CDR3 covers 15 residues. Germline V gene sequence: CDR1 MNHEY, CDR2 SMNVEV (reference sequence). The CDR3 nucleotides read TGTGCCAGCAGTTATGGAGGGGGGCTTGATTCACCCCTCCACTTT. This codes for CASSYGGGLDSPLHF.

This chain uses TRBV6-5 with TRBJ1-1, with unresolved D. The CDR3 is 12 residues long. Between the trimmed V and J ends, which lost 4 bases and 11 bases, there was a span of 14 bases. Per germline, CDR1 MNHEY and CDR2 SVGAGI. The CDR3, as DNA: TGTGCCAGCAGTTCCCCGACCGCTGGGGCTTTCTTT. This translates into CASSSPTAGAFF.

The chain has TRBV29-1 and TRBJ2-5, with D possibly TRBD2 on 5 matching bases. Germline CDR1 reads SQVTM; CDR2 reads ANQGSEA. V was clipped by 1 base and J by 2 bases, with 11 bases between them. CDR3 length: 14 amino acids. CDR3 DNA: TGCAGCGTTGAAGGGAGGTGGGGACAAGAGACCCAGTACTTC. Its translation is CSVEGRWGQETQYF.

The chain is built from TRBV21-1 and TRBJ1-6; the tabulated D call, TRBD1, remains unverified against the DNA. TRBV21-1 is termed a pseudogene. This CDR3 contains 18 residues. The CDR3 sequence: CASSPYRGPLGGFSPLHF. CDR3 nucleotides: TGTGCCAGCAGTCCATACAGGGGGCCGCTTGGGGGTTTTTCACCCCTCCACTTT.

The rearrangement joins TRBV9 to TRBJ2-3; D may be TRBD2 (6 bases). The CDR3 runs 13 residues. Trimming shortened V by 7 bases and J by 3 bases, and 12 bases separated the two germline ends. The germline CDR1 and CDR2 sequences are SGDLS and YYNGEE. CDR3: CASGSGLTDTQYF. The CDR3, as DNA: TGTGCCAGCGGTAGCGGTCTGACAGATACGCAGTATTTT.

The gene calls are TRBV28 and TRBJ2-2, with D maybe TRBD1 (6 bases). The CDR3 runs to 15 residues. V was trimmed by 6 bases and J by 1 base, leaving 12 bases between them. Germline CDR1 and CDR2: MDHEN and SYDVKM. The CDR3 reads CASRHPGQNTGELFF. CDR3 bases: TGTGCCAGCAGGCACCCGGGACAGAACACCGGGGAGCTGTTTTTT.

The rearrangement uses TRBV2 and TRBJ1-1; D is perhaps TRBD1 (6 bases). V dropped 5 bases and J dropped 0 bases, with 10 bases sitting between them. Germline V gene sequence: CDR1 SNHLY, CDR2 FYNNEI. The CDR3 contains 14 residues. The CDR3 region has the DNA TGTGCCAGCAGTCAGGACAGTCTGAACACTGAAGCTTTCTTT. This translates into CASSQDSLNTEAFF. Full variable domain (rest looked up from reference TRBV2 and TRBJ1-1): EPEVTQTPSHQVTQMGQEVILRCVPISNHLYFYWYRQILGQKVEFLVSFYNNEISEKSEIFDDQFSVERPDGSNFTLKIRSTKLEDSAMYFCASSQDSLNTEAFFGQGTRLTVV.

The V and J genes are TRBV4-2 and TRBJ1-2, with 8 bases identical to TRBD1. CDR1 and CDR2 from the germline V gene are LGHNA and YNFKEQ. Trimming took 0 bases from V and 4 from J; bases not matched to a gene: 4. This CDR3 region has 15 residues. The CDR3 sequence is CASSQDRTGLYGYTF. The CDR3 DNA is TGTGCCAGCAGCCAAGACCGGACAGGGCTCTATGGCTACACCTTC.

The gene calls are TRBV7-9 and TRBJ2-5; 7 bases align to TRBD2. The junction had 7 bases not matched to a gene; V was cut back by 8 bases and J by 1 base. CDR1 SEHNR and CDR2 FQNEAQ come from the germline V gene (reference sequence). The CDR3 is 14 residues long. CDR3 in DNA: TGTGCCAGCGGACTAGAGGCCCTCCAAGAGACCCAGTACTTC. This sequence encodes CASGLEALQETQYF.

The chain links TRBV28 to TRBJ2-1; the D is unclear. Trimming took 2 bases from V and 4 from J, leaving 3 bases between them. Germline V gene lookup returns CDR1 MDHEN and CDR2 SYDVKM. The CDR3 extends over 12 amino acids. The chain's CDR3 is CASSLEYNEQFF. The CDR3 nucleotides read TGTGCCAGCAGTTTAGAATACAATGAGCAGTTCTTC.

The V gene is TRBV10-3, the J gene TRBJ1-2, with D hard to call. In germline, CDR1 is ENHRY, CDR2 SYGVKD. V lost 3 bases and J lost 5, with 19 bases in between. This CDR3 region has 16 residues. The CDR3 DNA sequence: TGTGCCATCAGTGAAGCCCAGGCCCAGAACTATTATGGCTACACCTTC. As protein: CAISEAQAQNYYGYTF.

The chain has TRBV30 and TRBJ2-3, with 9 bases identical to TRBD2. The CDR3 length is 19 residues. Germline values: CDR1 GTSNPN, CDR2 SVGIG (reference sequence). V lost 4 bases to trimming and J lost 2 bases; unmatched junction nucleotides: 19. The chain's CDR3 is CAWIPGLADTYGATDTQYF. DNA for the CDR3: TGTGCCTGGATTCCGGGACTAGCTGATACTTATGGGGCCACAGATACGCAGTATTTT.

The DNA of the CDR3 is TGTGCCAGTAGTGCCGGGACTAGCGGGGGCCTGTTATATGATACGCAGTATTTT. Its protein is CASSAGTSGGLLYDTQYF. The chain carries TRBV19 and TRBJ2-3; 14 bases are shared with TRBD2. This CDR3 has 18 residues. In germline, CDR1 is LNHDA, CDR2 SQIVND (reference sequence). Trimming cost V 5 bases and J 6 bases; bases outside gene matches: 13.

This chain connects TRBV5-1 to TRBJ1-4; 10 bases align to TRBD1. After removal of 4 bases from V and 6 bases from J, the junction contained 12 bases not matched to a gene. CDR1 is SGHRS and CDR2 is YFSETQ in the germline V gene. The CDR3 totals 17 residues. CDR3 protein: CASSPEGTGEKYEKLFF. The CDR3 nucleotides are TGCGCCAGCAGCCCGGAGGGGACAGGGGAGAAATATGAAAAACTGTTTTTT.

V is TRBV5-1 and J is TRBJ2-1, with D possibly called TRBD1 or TRBD2 (6 bases each). Looked up from germline, CDR1 is SGHRS and CDR2 is YFSETQ. This CDR3 has 16 residues. V lost 4 bases and J 6 bases, leaving 20 bases between the germline ends. The chain's CDR3 is CASSPMGGILSNEQFF. The CDR3 nucleotides read TGCGCCAGCAGCCCTATGGGGGGCATCCTAAGCAATGAGCAGTTCTTC.

This clone was recorded once. The chain uses TRBV6-6 and TRBJ1-1; D is uncertain. This CDR3 is 13 amino acids long. Trimming shortened V by 6 bases and J by 10 bases, and 18 bases separated the two germline ends. Looked up from germline, CDR1 is MNHNY and CDR2 is SVGAGI (reference sequence). The CDR3 here is CASRSYGSQSAFF. CDR3 in DNA: TGTGCCAGCAGGAGTTACGGATCTCAGTCAGCTTTCTTT.

J is TRBJ2-1 and V is TRBV3-1 (or the pseudogene TRBV3-2); D not resolved. This CDR3 spans 13 amino acids. The ends were cut back, 4 bases at V and 4 bases at J, with 8 bases in the middle. Germline V gives CDR1 LGHDT, CDR2 YNNKEL (reference sequence). The CDR3 spells CASSPAAYNEQFF. The CDR3 DNA follows: TGTGCCAGCAGCCCCGCCGCTTACAATGAGCAGTTCTTC.

The chain links TRBV30 to TRBJ2-1; 7 nucleotides match TRBD1. CDR1 and CDR2 (germline): GTSNPN, SVGIG (reference sequence). V was clipped by 1 base and J by 7 bases; unmatched bases: 1. The CDR3 consists of 12 residues. The CDR3 here is CAWSAGGNEQFF. The CDR3 nucleotides are TGTGCCTGGAGTGCAGGGGGAAATGAGCAGTTCTTC. Based on the CDR3 plus reference TRBV30 and TRBJ2-1, the full variable domain is SQTIHQWPATLVQPVGSPLSLECTVEGTSNPNLYWYRQAAGRGLQLLFYSVGIGQISSEVPQNLSASRPQDRQFILSSKKLLLSDSGFYLCAWSAGGNEQFFGPGTRLTVL.